These T cell receptor beta chains were read from a single sample in a study of T cell changes during pregnancy in multiple sclerosis. The protocol was immunoSEQ multiplex PCR, while the TCRdb copy is restricted to in-frame clones and leaves out a portion. This table has roughly 30,000 clones, about nine tenths appearing once. The sample in question was CD8+ T cells from peripheral blood mononuclear cells, obtained in the second trimester of pregnancy. The receptors stem from a female donor with multiple sclerosis, enrolled in a pregnancy study. Both conserved end residues are part of each CDR3. D genes are given only for firm matches. Size is omitted from some rows. Given values are once, few, many or a class for expanded clones.

D gene,J gene,clone size,V gene,CDR3 protein,CDR3 DNA
TRBD2,TRBJ2-3,.,TRBV6-4,CASSDSTGGADTQYF,TGTGCCAGCAGTGACTCGACGGGAGGGGCAGATACGCAGTATTTT
TRBD1,TRBJ2-7,.,TRBV25-1,CASSRTGTSGYEQYF,TGTGCCAGCAGTAGGACAGGGACCTCCGGCTACGAGCAGTACTTC
TRBD2,TRBJ2-3,once,TRBV4-1,CASSQKQREGPTDTQYF,TGCGCCAGCAGCCAAAAGCAGCGGGAGGGCCCGACAGATACGCAGTATTTT
TRBD2,TRBJ2-7,.,TRBV27,CASSPRLAGYEQYF,TGTGCCAGCAGTCCCAGACTAGCGGGCTACGAGCAGTACTTC
.,TRBJ2-3,.,TRBV28,CASRKTGDTQYF,TGTGCCAGCAGGAAAACAGGAGATACGCAGTATTTT
.,TRBJ1-5,once,TRBV5-6,CASSLGDNDNQPQHF,TGTGCCAGCAGCTTGGGGGACAACGACAATCAGCCCCAGCATTTT
.,TRBJ2-7,.,TRBV5-5,CASAGTRNYEQYF,TGTGCCAGTGCCGGGACACGGAACTACGAGCAGTACTTC
TRBD2,TRBJ2-7,.,TRBV2,CASRSGSLYEQYF,TGTGCCAGCAGGAGCGGGAGTTTGTACGAGCAGTACTTC
.,TRBJ2-7,few,TRBV2,CASSPGLSHAYEQYF,TGTGCCAGCAGTCCCGGACTCAGCCATGCCTACGAGCAGTACTTC
TRBD2,TRBJ2-1,.,TRBV5-1,CASSFGYRLAGGSDEQFF,TGCGCCAGCAGCTTCGGATACCGACTAGCGGGAGGGAGTGATGAGCAGTTCTTC
.,TRBJ1-2,.,TRBV6-5,CASSYSRGGDGYTF,TGTGCCAGCAGTTACTCGAGGGGAGGCGATGGCTACACCTTC
.,TRBJ2-1,.,TRBV9,CASSVVAGSEYNEQFF,TGTGCCAGCAGCGTCGTTGCGGGGTCTGAGTACAATGAGCAGTTCTTC
TRBD2,TRBJ2-5,once,TRBV10-2,CASWGEREVETQYF,TGCGCCAGCTGGGGGGAGCGGGAGGTTGAGACCCAGTACTTC
TRBD2,TRBJ2-1,.,TRBV5-5,CASSYGTSGSDEQFF,TGTGCCAGCAGCTACGGGACTAGCGGGAGCGATGAGCAGTTCTTC
.,TRBJ2-2,.,TRBV5-1,CASSLAESGDTGELFF,TGCGCCAGCAGCTTGGCCGAGTCAGGGGATACCGGGGAGCTGTTTTTT
TRBD1,TRBJ2-1,.,TRBV6-5,CASSYPGQGKNEQFF,TGTGCCAGCAGTTACCCGGGACAGGGAAAGAATGAGCAGTTCTTC
TRBD2,TRBJ2-7,.,TRBV4-1,CASSQDFSGGQFEQYF,TGCGCCAGCAGCCAAGATTTTTCGGGAGGGCAGTTCGAGCAGTACTTC
TRBD2,TRBJ2-7,.,TRBV5-4,CASSSWTSGYYEQYF,TGTGCCAGCAGCTCGTGGACTAGCGGTTACTACGAGCAGTACTTC
.,TRBJ2-5,.,TRBV7-7,CASSLRSLETQYF,TGTGCCAGCAGCTTGCGTAGCTTGGAGACCCAGTACTTC
.,TRBJ2-1,.,TRBV29-1,CSVDGRGGHEQFF,TGCAGCGTTGATGGGAGGGGGGGGCATGAGCAGTTCTTC
TRBD2,TRBJ2-1,.,TRBV28,CASSFVLAGVRSYNEQFF,TGTGCCAGCAGTTTTGTACTAGCGGGAGTAAGGTCCTACAATGAGCAGTTCTTC
TRBD2,TRBJ2-7,.,TRBV5-1,CASSLGEAGVTSYEQYF,TGCGCCAGCAGCTTGGGAGAGGCGGGAGTTACCTCCTACGAGCAGTACTTC
TRBD2,TRBJ2-1,.,TRBV2,CASSEGLAGNNEQFF,TGTGCCAGCAGTGAAGGCCTAGCGGGTAACAATGAGCAGTTCTTC
TRBD1,TRBJ1-4,.,TRBV10-1,CASRDREKLFF,TGCGCCAGCAGGGACAGGGAAAAACTGTTTTTT
.,TRBJ2-1,.,TRBV5-5,CASSSGSSWDEQFF,TGTGCCAGCAGCTCCGGGTCCTCCTGGGATGAGCAGTTCTTC
.,TRBJ2-1,.,TRBV28,CASSPPRGEQFF,TGTGCCAGCAGTCCACCGAGAGGTGAGCAGTTCTTC
TRBD2,TRBJ2-1,.,TRBV9,CASSKQLAEIEQFF,TGTGCCAGCAGTAAGCAACTAGCGGAGATTGAGCAGTTCTTC
.,TRBJ2-1,.,TRBV6-5,CASSLNNEQFF,TGTGCCAGCAGTTTAAATAATGAGCAGTTCTTC
.,TRBJ2-3,.,TRBV27,CASSSTDTQYF,TGTGCCAGCAGTTCGACAGATACGCAGTATTTT
.,TRBJ1-1,.,TRBV4-1,CASSRPFPREAFF,TGCGCCAGCAGCCGCCCCTTCCCCAGGGAAGCTTTCTTT
.,TRBJ2-5,.,TRBV10-1,CASSESFGLGTQYF,TGCGCCAGCAGTGAGTCGTTTGGGCTTGGGACCCAGTACTTC
TRBD1,TRBJ2-7,.,TRBV19,CASSMTGAGEQYF,TGTGCCAGTAGTATGACAGGGGCTGGGGAGCAGTACTTC
.,TRBJ1-1,few,TRBV19,CASSIEGPTEAFF,TGTGCCAGTAGTATAGAGGGGCCCACTGAAGCTTTCTTT
.,TRBJ1-1,.,TRBV5-1,CASSLGQGHTEAFF,TGCGCCAGCAGCTTGGGGCAGGGTCACACTGAAGCTTTCTTT
.,TRBJ1-2,.,TRBV7-4,CASSQGGLAPNYGYTF,TGTGCCAGCAGCCAAGGCGGCCTAGCCCCTAACTATGGCTACACCTTC
TRBD2,TRBJ2-3,.,TRBV29-1,CTVEREGSTDTQYF,TGCACCGTCGAGCGGGAGGGAAGCACAGATACGCAGTATTTT
.,TRBJ1-2,.,TRBV10-3,CAIGSAEAYGYTF,TGTGCCATAGGTTCGGCGGAGGCTTATGGCTACACCTTC
TRBD2,TRBJ2-2,.,TRBV9,CASSVVASGSAGELFF,TGTGCCAGCAGCGTAGTAGCGAGCGGGAGCGCCGGGGAGCTGTTTTTT
TRBD1,TRBJ1-1,few,TRBV2,CASGTGRDTEAFF,TGTGCCAGCGGGACAGGGAGGGACACTGAAGCTTTCTTT
.,TRBJ2-1,.,TRBV10-2,CASSAAGAYNEQFF,TGCGCCAGCAGTGCAGCTGGAGCCTACAATGAGCAGTTCTTC
.,TRBJ2-7,.,TRBV27,CASRPRPEDLASETYEQYF,TGTGCCAGCAGACCCCGGCCCGAAGATCTAGCTTCAGAGACCTACGAGCAGTACTTC
.,TRBJ2-7,.,TRBV6-9,CASSYPDTGVVSYEQYF,TGTGCCAGCAGTTATCCCGACACAGGAGTGGTCTCCTACGAGCAGTACTTC
.,TRBJ1-6,.,TRBV28,CASSLRGVNSPLHF,TGTGCCAGCTCATTGCGGGGAGTTAATTCACCCCTCCACTTT
.,TRBJ2-7,.,TRBV21-1,CASSKAGRGRYEQYF,TGTGCCAGCAGCAAAGCTGGTAGGGGTCGGTACGAGCAGTACTTC
TRBD1,TRBJ2-3,.,TRBV10-3,CAIRSGTEIRTDTQYF,TGTGCCATCAGATCCGGGACAGAAATCCGCACAGATACGCAGTATTTT
TRBD2,TRBJ2-7,once,TRBV6-4,CASSITTHGTSDPGEQYF,TGTGCCAGCAGTATAACTACCCATGGGACTAGCGACCCAGGGGAGCAGTACTTC
.,TRBJ1-1,.,TRBV7-9,CASSLGNRVWGNTEAFF,TGTGCCAGCAGCTTAGGGAACCGGGTTTGGGGCAACACTGAAGCTTTCTTT
TRBD2,TRBJ2-1,.,TRBV7-9,CASSFRLAGGMPEDNEQFF,TGTGCCAGCAGCTTCCGACTAGCGGGAGGGATGCCGGAGGACAATGAGCAGTTCTTC
TRBD1,TRBJ2-7,.,TRBV6-5,CASSYAPGTVGEQYF,TGTGCCAGCAGTTACGCCCCAGGGACAGTTGGCGAGCAGTACTTC
.,TRBJ1-1,.,TRBV27,CASSLQGNTEAFF,TGTGCCAGCAGCCTACAGGGGAACACTGAAGCTTTCTTT
.,TRBJ1-1,few,TRBV19,CASSTPAGGWAEAFF,TGTGCCAGTAGTACCCCGGCGGGGGGTTGGGCTGAAGCTTTCTTT
TRBD2,TRBJ2-1,.,TRBV6-1,CASSGGAASGRYEQFF,TGTGCCAGCAGTGGGGGTGCGGCTAGCGGGAGGTATGAGCAGTTCTTC